This TCR beta chain appears in the sequencing data of a study of OX40 agonist ivuxolimab in advanced cancers. About the research overall: Three patients showed partial responses: one hepatocellular carcinoma and two cutaneous melanoma cases.

Assay used: immunoSEQ multiplex PCR; TCRdb lists only in-frame clones, some missing. The table has tens of thousands of clones, 84% seen once. Findings and caveats of the study: Fewer expanded clones were found on average in CD4+ than in CD8+ T cells.

A remark on this clone: Its cognate antigen is unknown.

Patients were ruled out by autoimmune disease history or systemic immunosuppression. The V end was cut by 6 bases, the J end by 5 bases, with 13 bases between. The CDR3 has 13 residues. The germline V gene has CDR1 MNHEY and CDR2 SMNVEV (reference sequence). This chain joins TRBV27 and TRBJ1-2; D unresolved. The input for sequencing was CD4+ or CD8+ T cells sorted from blood, taken in a trial of the OX40 agonist ivuxolimab. The receptor was isolated from an adult with an advanced solid tumor such as melanoma, head and neck, liver or kidney cancer. Here the CDR3 reads CASRTGVGYGYTF. The CDR3 DNA is TGTGCCAGCAGGACCGGGGTTGGTTATGGCTACACCTTC.